This T cell receptor beta chain originates from a study of response to subunit inactivated influenza vaccine. Study-level results: Each seasonal flu vaccination may recruit only limited new T cells, authors suggested.

One entry per CDR3 protein, called by TCRdb with MiXCR from the RT-PCR reads. In the table there are fewer than 700,000 distinct CDR3 sequences, over 10% of which are singletons. A note on this clonotype: Its antigen is still unknown.

The CDR3 covers 17 residues. V lost 4 bases, J lost 3 bases, and 9 bases stayed unmatched. This TCR was sampled from a man aged 45-65 years who received an inactivated influenza vaccine. The rearrangement joins TRBV12-3 or TRBV12-4 to TRBJ2-3; 11 bases fit TRBD2. The starting material was PBMCs from blood, obtained about 40 days after vaccination. DNA for the CDR3: TGTGCCAGCAGTTCGGGACTAGCGGTTGTAGGGACAGATACGCAGTATTTT. It yields the protein CASSSGLAVVGTDTQYF.